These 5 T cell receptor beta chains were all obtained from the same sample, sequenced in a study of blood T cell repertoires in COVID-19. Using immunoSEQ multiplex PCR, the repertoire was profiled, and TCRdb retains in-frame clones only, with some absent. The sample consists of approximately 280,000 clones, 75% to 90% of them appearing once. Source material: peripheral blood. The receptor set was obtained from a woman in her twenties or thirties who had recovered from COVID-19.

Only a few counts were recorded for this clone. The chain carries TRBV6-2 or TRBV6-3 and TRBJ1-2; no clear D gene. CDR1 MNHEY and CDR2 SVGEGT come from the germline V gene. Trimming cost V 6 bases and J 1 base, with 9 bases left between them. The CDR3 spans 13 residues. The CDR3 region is CASSDTFNYGYTF. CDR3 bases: TGTGCCAGCAGCGACACTTTTAACTATGGCTACACCTTC.

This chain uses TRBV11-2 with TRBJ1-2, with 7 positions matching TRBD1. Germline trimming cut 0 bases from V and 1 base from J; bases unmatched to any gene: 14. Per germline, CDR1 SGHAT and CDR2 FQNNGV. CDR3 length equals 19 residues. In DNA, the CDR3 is TGTGCCAGCAGCTTAGATCCTAACGACAGGGTAGGCTTTAACTATGGCTACACCTTC. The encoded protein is CASSLDPNDRVGFNYGYTF. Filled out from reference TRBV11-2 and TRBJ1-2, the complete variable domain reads EAGVAQSPRYKIIEKRQSVAFWCNPISGHATLYWYQQILGQGPKLLIQFQNNGVVDDSQLPKDRFSAERLKGVDSTLKIQPAKLEDSAVYLCASSLDPNDRVGFNYGYTFGSGTRLTVV.

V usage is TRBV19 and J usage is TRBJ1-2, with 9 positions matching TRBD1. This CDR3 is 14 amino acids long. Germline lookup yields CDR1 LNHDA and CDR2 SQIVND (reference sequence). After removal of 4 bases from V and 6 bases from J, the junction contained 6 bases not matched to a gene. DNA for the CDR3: TGTGCCAGTAGTACCCGACAGGGGGAGAATGGCTACACCTTC. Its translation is CASSTRQGENGYTF.

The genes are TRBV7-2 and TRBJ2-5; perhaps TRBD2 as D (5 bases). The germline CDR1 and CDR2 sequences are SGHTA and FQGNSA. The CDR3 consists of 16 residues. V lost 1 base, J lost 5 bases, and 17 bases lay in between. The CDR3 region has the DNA TGTGCCAGCAGCTTAGATCTGGTTCTAGCCAGGGAGACCCAGTACTTC. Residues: CASSLDLVLARETQYF.

DNA of the CDR3: TGTGCCAGCAGCGCATGGGACAGAGGCGATGGCTACACCTTC. The encoded protein is CASSAWDRGDGYTF. The gene calls are TRBV2 and TRBJ1-2, with 7 bases identical to TRBD1. After removal of 6 bases from V and 6 bases from J, the junction contained 10 bases not matched to a gene. The V gene's germline CDR1 is SNHLY and CDR2 FYNNEI. The CDR3 runs 14 residues. Filled out from reference TRBV2 and TRBJ1-2, the complete variable domain reads EPEVTQTPSHQVTQMGQEVILRCVPISNHLYFYWYRQILGQKVEFLVSFYNNEISEKSEIFDDQFSVERPDGSNFTLKIRSTKLEDSAMYFCASSAWDRGDGYTFGSGTRLTVV.